The next 20 T cell receptor beta chains were all read from a single sample in a study of blood T cell repertoires in COVID-19 (dated by TCRdb to 2018 to 2020). The protocol used for the library was the immunoSEQ multiplex PCR assay. The clones in this table, taken by TCRdb from immuneACCESS, are in-frame only. Not every clone is retained; where verified, under half of the shortfall comes from an unresolved V gene, and the cause of the rest is unknown. The sample contains about 38,000 clones, about 85% of them found a single time. The ten largest clones take up under 5% of the sample. The sequenced sample consisted of peripheral blood. Receptors originate from a man aged 45-65 years with active COVID-19.

This clone showed up just once. The V call is TRBV6-6, the J call TRBJ2-7; tentatively, D is TRBD2 (6 bases). Trimming pared 9 bases from V and 0 bases from J, leaving 15 bases between. Germline V lookup: CDR1 MNHNY, CDR2 SVGAGI (reference sequence). The length of the CDR3 is 14 residues. As DNA, the CDR3 is TGTGCCAGTAGCGGTCTAGTGAGCTCCTACGAGCAGTACTTC. This encodes CASSGLVSSYEQYF.

V and J are TRBV4-2 and TRBJ2-7, with D possibly matching TRBD2 (5 bases). The V end was cut by 1 base, the J end by 3 bases, with 13 bases between. The germline gives CDR1 LGHNA, CDR2 YNFKEQ. The CDR3 is 15 residues long. The CDR3 spells CASSQATSGNYEQYF. The CDR3 DNA sequence: TGTGCCAGCAGCCAAGCCACATCCGGGAACTACGAGCAGTACTTC.

This rearrangement joins TRBV5-4 to TRBJ2-2; 7 bases line up with TRBD1. V lost 2 bases to trimming and J lost 4 bases; unmatched junction nucleotides: 5. The CDR3 sequence is 15 residues long. Germline V gene lookup returns CDR1 SGHNT and CDR2 YYREEE (reference sequence). The CDR3 loop is CASSLQGLVTGELFF. CDR3 DNA sequence: TGTGCCAGCAGCTTACAGGGGTTGGTCACCGGGGAGCTGTTTTTT.

The chain couples TRBV10-3 to TRBJ2-7; no clear D gene. The germline V and J ends were trimmed by 6 bases and 0 bases, with 9 bases remaining between them. The CDR3 covers 13 residues. The germline V gene encodes CDR1 ENHRY and CDR2 SYGVKD. The CDR3 nucleotides are TGTGCCATCAGCGGCGCAGGCTCCTACGAGCAGTACTTC. Amino acid sequence: CAISGAGSYEQYF.

The rearrangement uses TRBV5-4 and TRBJ2-1; D is undetermined. This CDR3 spans 15 amino acids. V lost 2 bases and J lost 0, with 9 bases in between. Germline CDR1 and CDR2: SGHNT and YYREEE (reference sequence). The CDR3 DNA is TGTGCCAGCAGCTTCTCCACAATCTCCTACAATGAGCAGTTCTTC. This sequence encodes CASSFSTISYNEQFF.

This CDR3 reads CASSLETRNSPLHF. In DNA form, the CDR3 reads TGCGCCAGCAGCTTGGAGACAAGAAATTCACCCCTCCACTTT. The V and J genes are TRBV5-1 and TRBJ1-6; D is uncertain. Germline V gene lookup returns CDR1 SGHRS and CDR2 YFSETQ. The CDR3 runs 14 residues. Trimming left V 0 bases short and J 7 bases short, with 8 bases between.

This clone was counted a few times. The chain uses TRBV5-1 and TRBJ2-5, with D possibly being TRBD2 (6 bases). This CDR3 spans 15 amino acids. Germline CDR1 SGHRS, CDR2 YFSETQ. V lost 4 bases, J lost 2 bases, and 15 bases lay in between. The CDR3 region is CASSPGGTGQETQYF. In DNA form, the CDR3 reads TGCGCCAGCAGCCCAGGCGGGACTGGACAAGAGACCCAGTACTTC.

This chain uses TRBV19 with TRBJ1-1; TRBD1 might be the D (6 bases). The V end lost 3 bases, the J end lost 1 base, and 36 bases lay between the germline ends. The CDR3 length is 23 residues. Germline V gene data show CDR1 as LNHDA and CDR2 as SQIVND (reference sequence). CDR3 DNA: TGTGCCAGTAGTATTCCCCCCCCAACGTGGGGTTTTTTATCGCGAGGGGGGAACACTGAAGCTTTCTTT. Its translation is CASSIPPPTWGFLSRGGNTEAFF.

The chain employs TRBV6-6 and TRBJ1-1; 7 bases fit TRBD1. This CDR3 has 14 residues. V shed 2 bases, J shed 4 bases, and the junction held 4 bases outside the gene matches. The V gene's germline CDR1 is MNHNY and CDR2 SVGAGI (reference sequence). CDR3 protein: CASSYEQGSTEAFF. The CDR3 coding sequence is TGTGCCAGCAGTTACGAACAGGGGAGCACTGAAGCTTTCTTT.

This chain joins TRBV3-1 (or the pseudogene TRBV3-2) and TRBJ2-7; 8 bases align to TRBD2. Germline CDR1 and CDR2: LGHDT and YNNKEL (reference sequence). The CDR3 totals 15 residues. V shed 1 base and J 2 bases; nucleotides not matched to a gene: 4. CDR3 coding DNA: TGTGCCAGCAGCCAAGCGGGGGGGTACACCTACGAGCAGTACTTC. It specifies CASSQAGGYTYEQYF.

The J gene is TRBJ1-1, the V gene TRBV7-2; D possibly corresponds to TRBD1 (6 bases). The V end lost 5 bases, the J end lost 7 bases, and 20 bases lay between the germline ends. Germline CDR1 SGHTA, CDR2 FQGNSA. The CDR3 consists of 15 residues. CDR3 sequence (DNA): TGTGCCAGCAGCGCCCGAACCAACCCCAGGGGTGAAGCTTTCTTT. Its protein is CASSARTNPRGEAFF.

The gene calls are TRBV28 and TRBJ2-7, with 7 positions matching TRBD1. J gave up 3 bases and V 5 bases, and 13 bases lay outside the gene matches. CDR3 length: 16 amino acids. The V gene's germline CDR1 is MDHEN and CDR2 SYDVKM. The DNA of the CDR3 is TGTGCCAGCAGTCCTGAGGGACAGTACCCGAACTACGAGCAGTACTTC. Its protein is CASSPEGQYPNYEQYF.

The chain uses TRBV28 and TRBJ1-1; D unclear. The CDR3 has 14 residues. Trimming removed 5 bases from V and 1 base from J, with 11 bases in between. Germline loops: CDR1 MDHEN, CDR2 SYDVKM. The CDR3 nucleotides are TGTGCCAGCAGTCCTCCCGCAGGGAACACTGAAGCTTTCTTT. Translating it yields CASSPPAGNTEAFF.

J is TRBJ1-4 and V is TRBV4-1, with D maybe TRBD1 (6 bases). The germline gives CDR1 MGHRA, CDR2 YSYEKL. The CDR3 is 16 residues long. The ends were cut back, 0 bases at V and 1 base at J, with 9 bases in the middle. CDR3 in amino acids: CASSQDMGQTNEKLFF. The CDR3 nucleotides read TGCGCCAGCAGCCAAGATATGGGACAAACTAATGAAAAACTGTTTTTT.

The chain joins TRBV24-1 to TRBJ2-5, with 7 bases lining up with TRBD1. This CDR3 has 15 residues. V lost 3 bases to trimming and J lost 4 bases; unmatched junction nucleotides: 7. The germline gives CDR1 KGHDR, CDR2 SFDVKD. CDR3 protein: CATSDPTGSGETQYF. Written as DNA, the CDR3 is TGTGCCACCAGTGATCCGACAGGGTCGGGAGAGACCCAGTACTTC.

The gene calls are TRBV18 and TRBJ2-2, with 7 bases fitting TRBD1. Germline V gives CDR1 KGHSH, CDR2 LQKENI. V lost 4 bases to trimming and J lost 0 bases; unmatched junction nucleotides: 2. This CDR3 has 15 amino acids. CDR3 loop: CASSLGTANTGELFF. CDR3 sequence (DNA): TGTGCCAGCTCACTAGGGACAGCGAACACCGGGGAGCTGTTTTTT. The complete variable domain, with remaining parts taken from reference TRBV18 and TRBJ2-2, reads NAGVMQNPRHLVRRRGQEARLRCSPMKGHSHVYWYRQLPEEGLKFMVYLQKENIIDESGMPKERFSAEFPKEGPSILRIQQVVRGDSAAYFCASSLGTANTGELFFGEGSRLTVL.

The chain has TRBV7-8 and TRBJ2-1; TRBD1 is a possible D gene (6 bases). CDR3 length: 15 residues. CDR1 is SGHVS, CDR2 FQNEAQ, per germline. V was shortened by 5 bases and J by 3 bases, with 14 bases between the two germline ends. The CDR3 is CASSPRQVDYNEQFF. CDR3 in DNA: TGTGCCAGCAGCCCCAGACAGGTGGACTACAATGAGCAGTTCTTC.

The chain joins TRBV5-1 to TRBJ2-3, with 11 positions matching TRBD1. This CDR3 comprises 16 residues. V shed 4 bases, J shed 6 bases, and the junction held 10 bases outside the gene matches. CDR1 and CDR2 from the germline V gene are SGHRS and YFSETQ. The CDR3 sequence: CASSVPGQGDRDTQYF. The CDR3 DNA follows: TGCGCCAGCAGCGTTCCGGGACAGGGGGATAGGGATACGCAGTATTTT.

The chain combines TRBV14 with TRBJ1-3; D not certain. CDR1 and CDR2 from the germline V gene are SGHDN and FVKESK. The CDR3 has 15 residues. The germline V and J ends were trimmed by 6 bases and 0 bases, with 12 bases remaining between them. The CDR3 nucleotides are TGTGCCAGCAGTACTACGGGTGGCTCTGGAAACACCATATATTTT. Residues: CASSTTGGSGNTIYF.

The gene calls are TRBV27 and TRBJ2-5, with D possibly being TRBD1 (7 bases). CDR3 size: 15 residues. Germline V CDR1 and CDR2: MNHEY, SMNVEV (reference sequence). Trimming stripped 6 bases from V and 5 bases from J, with 19 bases between. The CDR3 is CASSPQGGMLETQYF. The DNA of the CDR3 is TGTGCCAGCAGCCCTCAGGGGGGTATGTTGGAGACCCAGTACTTC.